These 24 T cell receptor beta chains share one sample of origin, sequenced in a study of shared clonotypes between healthy human individuals. Terminally differentiated effector memory CD45RA+ cells were excluded from the naive CD8 cells, which were CD45RO-negative and positively selected for CCR7. The method was immunoSEQ multiplex PCR; TCRdb's version includes in-frame clones alone and lacks a portion of them. The table has under 2,000,000 clones, roughly 94% seen once. Sequences were obtained from naive CD8+ T cells sorted from blood. The receptors originated from a man aged 18 to 29 in good health.

The gene calls are TRBV2 and TRBJ2-3; the D call may be TRBD1 or TRBD2 (5 bases each). In germline, CDR1 is SNHLY, CDR2 FYNNEI. The CDR3 covers 17 residues. Trimming removed 5 bases at V and 2 bases at J, with 20 bases between. The CDR3 coding sequence is TGTGCCAGCAGTTTTGGGACCACATCATGGGACACAGATACGCAGTATTTT. It encodes CASSFGTTSWDTDTQYF.

Regarding this clone: The same CDR3 arises from other DNA sequences in this sample as well. The chain has TRBV2 and TRBJ2-7; D is possibly TRBD1 (5 bases). Trimming took off 5 bases at V and 4 bases at J, with 9 bases between the two ends. The CDR3 extends over 12 amino acids. Germline V lookup: CDR1 SNHLY, CDR2 FYNNEI. CDR3 sequence: CASSRDSYEQYF. The CDR3 nucleotides are TGTGCCAGCAGTAGAGACAGTTACGAGCAGTACTTC.

A note on this clone: Other DNA sequences within the sample encode an identical CDR3. The chain joins TRBV2 to TRBJ2-1; D is undetermined. This CDR3 has 15 residues. Per the germline V gene, CDR1 is SNHLY and CDR2 is FYNNEI. With 3 bases removed from V and 0 bases from J, the gap between germline ends came to 9 bases. This chain's CDR3 is CASSEVGSSYNEQFF. CDR3 nucleotide sequence: TGTGCCAGCAGTGAGGTGGGAAGCTCCTACAATGAGCAGTTCTTC.

This chain connects TRBV7-9 to TRBJ2-7; TRBD1 matches 7 bases. This CDR3 is built from 15 residues. Germline trimming cut 5 bases from V and 4 bases from J; bases unmatched to any gene: 11. Germline V CDR1 and CDR2: SEHNR, FQNEAQ (reference sequence). The CDR3 loop is CASSPIETGWYEQYF. CDR3 coding DNA: TGTGCCAGCAGCCCGATCGAGACAGGGTGGTACGAGCAGTACTTC.

The chain is built from TRBV6-5 and TRBJ2-7; D is uncertain. V lost 0 bases and J lost 0, with 9 bases in between. Germline-derived CDR1 and CDR2 are MNHEY and SVGAGI. The CDR3 sequence is 15 residues long. The CDR3: CASSYSVSTSYEQYF. The DNA for the CDR3 is TGTGCCAGCAGTTACTCGGTCAGTACCTCCTACGAGCAGTACTTC.

The genes are TRBV6-1 and TRBJ2-7; perhaps TRBD1 as D (6 bases). CDR3 length: 14 amino acids. Germline CDR1 reads MNHNS; CDR2 reads SASEGT. The germline V and J ends were trimmed by 11 bases and 1 base, with 18 bases remaining between them. This CDR3 is CAESTGTPSYEQYF. The DNA for the CDR3 is TGTGCCGAAAGCACCGGGACACCGTCCTACGAGCAGTACTTC.

The J gene is TRBJ2-2, the V gene TRBV5-1; TRBD1 might be the D (5 bases). This CDR3 is 16 amino acids long. CDR1 is SGHRS and CDR2 is YFSETQ in the germline V gene. V lost 0 bases, J lost 0 bases, and 9 bases lay in between. CDR3 bases: TGCGCCAGCAGCTTGGCCGTGACAGCGAACACCGGGGAGCTGTTTTTT. Protein: CASSLAVTANTGELFF.

V usage is TRBV4-1 and J usage is TRBJ2-1, with D unclear. The CDR3 totals 11 residues. Deletions cut 0 bases from V and 7 bases from J, with 1 base between. From germline, CDR1 is MGHRA and CDR2 YSYEKL. Written as DNA, the CDR3 is TGCGCCAGCAGCCAAGAGAATGAGCAGTTCTTC. It specifies CASSQENEQFF.

Regarding this clone: Other DNA sequences in this sample translate to the same CDR3. The V gene is TRBV7-9, the J gene TRBJ1-1; 8 nucleotides match TRBD1. Germline CDR1 SEHNR, CDR2 FQNEAQ (reference sequence). This CDR3 has 15 amino acids. Unmatched junction bases numbered 5, after V lost 4 bases and J lost 1 base. For the CDR3, the DNA is TGTGCCAGCAGCTCGCCCGGGACAGGGAACACTGAAGCTTTCTTT. Translation gives CASSSPGTGNTEAFF.

The J gene is TRBJ2-7, the V gene TRBV15, with a possible D match to TRBD1 (5 bases). Germline lookup yields CDR1 LNHNV and CDR2 YYDKDF (reference sequence). V lost 0 bases and J lost 3, with 6 bases in between. The CDR3 is made up of 13 amino acids. The DNA of the CDR3 is TGTGCCACCAGCAGAGACAGGGACTACGAGCAGTACTTC. Translated, it gives CATSRDRDYEQYF.

The chain has TRBV7-8 and TRBJ2-7; D is unresolved. Germline assignment: CDR1 SGHVS and CDR2 FQNEAQ. The CDR3 has 16 amino acids. The V end was cut by 1 base, the J end by 2 bases, with 15 bases between. This CDR3 reads CASSLGVAGQTYEQYF. In nucleotides, the CDR3 is TGTGCCAGCAGCTTAGGGGTGGCCGGGCAAACCTACGAGCAGTACTTC.

The chain joins TRBV7-9 to TRBJ1-2; D possibly corresponds to TRBD1 (5 bases). CDR3 length: 12 residues. V was shortened by 5 bases and J by 11 bases, with 15 bases between the two germline ends. Germline V CDR1 and CDR2: SEHNR, FQNEAQ (reference sequence). The CDR3 DNA sequence: TGTGCCAGCAGCCAACGGGACCTGGGGTACACCTTC. Its translation is CASSQRDLGYTF.

The chain carries TRBV9 and TRBJ1-3; TRBD1 agrees at 8 bases. V dropped 3 bases and J dropped 6; count of bases not matched to a gene: 5. The germline V gene has CDR1 SGDLS and CDR2 YYNGEE. CDR3 size: 14 residues. The CDR3 spells CASSGGQEQNTIYF. The CDR3 coding sequence is TGTGCCAGCAGCGGGGGACAGGAGCAAAACACCATATATTTT.

The rearrangement joins TRBV9 to TRBJ2-7; TRBD2 aligns across 9 bases. This CDR3 has 18 residues. The J segment lost 2 bases and the V segment lost 0 bases, leaving 12 bases of the junction unmatched. Germline CDR1 SGDLS, CDR2 YYNGEE. The CDR3 DNA follows: TGTGCCAGCAGCGTAGCTCCCTTAGCGGGAGATATTACCTACGAGCAGTACTTC. Translating gives CASSVAPLAGDITYEQYF. Complete variable domain (other parts from reference TRBV9 and TRBJ2-7): DSGVTQTPKHLITATGQRVTLRCSPRSGDLSVYWYQQSLDQGLQFLIQYYNGEERAKGNILERFSAQQFPDLHSELNLSSLELGDSALYFCASSVAPLAGDITYEQYFGPGTRLTVT.

The J gene is TRBJ2-1, the V gene TRBV5-6; 9 bases align to TRBD1. The CDR3 spans 15 residues. After removal of 4 bases from V and 5 bases from J, the junction contained 7 bases not matched to a gene. Germline values: CDR1 SGHDT, CDR2 YYEEEE. The CDR3 protein is CASSLGTGINNEQFF. Written as DNA, the CDR3 is TGTGCCAGCAGCCTCGGGACAGGGATAAACAATGAGCAGTTCTTC.

The chain joins TRBV5-6 to TRBJ1-2; the match to TRBD1 covers 7 bases. This CDR3 spans 14 amino acids. Germline V gives CDR1 SGHDT, CDR2 YYEEEE. Trimming at V came to 0 bases and at J to 5 bases, leaving 4 bases not matched to a gene. The CDR3, as DNA: TGTGCCAGCAGCTTGGAGGGGGCAGGTTATGGCTACACCTTC. It encodes CASSLEGAGYGYTF.

Here the CDR3 reads CASSLSQGINIQYF. The CDR3 DNA reads as TGTGCCAGCAGTTTATCACAGGGGATAAACATTCAGTACTTC. The rearrangement links TRBV28 to TRBJ2-4; 7 bases fit TRBD1. V lost 1 base to trimming and J lost 6 bases; unmatched junction nucleotides: 3. This CDR3 comprises 14 residues. From germline, CDR1 is MDHEN and CDR2 SYDVKM.

The rearrangement links TRBV7-9 to TRBJ2-7, with 9 bases matching TRBD1. Trimming at V came to 2 bases and at J to 0 bases, leaving 5 bases not matched to a gene. CDR3 length: 16 amino acids. The germline gives CDR1 SEHNR, CDR2 FQNEAQ (reference sequence). CDR3 loop: CASSLTPGQGSYEQYF. The DNA of the CDR3 is TGTGCCAGCAGCTTAACCCCGGGACAGGGCTCCTACGAGCAGTACTTC.

The chain links TRBV5-6 to TRBJ2-3; D not resolved. This CDR3 region has 13 residues. CDR1 is SGHDT and CDR2 is YYEEEE in the germline V gene. V was pared by 10 bases and J by 2 bases, with 14 bases between. CDR3 DNA: TGTGCCTCTCACGGGCTCCTCACAGATACGCAGTATTTT. Translated, it gives CASHGLLTDTQYF.

The chain has TRBV20-1 and TRBJ2-5, with unresolved D. The length of the CDR3 is 10 residues. V lost 0 bases and J 7 bases, leaving 3 bases between the germline ends. Germline CDR1 reads DFQATT; CDR2 reads SNEGSKA (reference sequence). In DNA form, the CDR3 reads TGCAGTGCTAGAGAGGGGACCCAGTACTTC. Translated: CSAREGTQYF.

V is TRBV28 and J is TRBJ2-5; TRBD1 agrees at 7 bases. With 6 bases clipped from V and 3 bases from J, the junction kept 7 bases outside the gene matches. The germline V gene encodes CDR1 MDHEN and CDR2 SYDVKM. The CDR3 length is 14 residues. The CDR3 DNA reads TGTGCCAGCAGCCTTACAGGGGAAGAAGAGACCCAGTACTTC. Encoded protein: CASSLTGEEETQYF.

This chain's CDR3 is CASGTGLSSYNEQFF. The CDR3 coding sequence is TGTGCCAGCGGTACCGGACTAAGCTCCTACAATGAGCAGTTCTTC. This chain joins TRBV7-2 and TRBJ2-1, with D perhaps matching TRBD2 (6 bases). The V end was cut by 8 bases, the J end by 0 bases, with 14 bases between. CDR1 SGHTA and CDR2 FQGNSA come from the germline V gene. This CDR3 comprises 15 residues. Full variable domain (remainder filled in from reference TRBV7-2 and TRBJ2-1): GAGVSQSPSNKVTEKGKDVELRCDPISGHTALYWYRQSLGQGLEFLIYFQGNSAPDKSGLPSDRFSAERTGGSVSTLTIQRTQQEDSAVYLCASGTGLSSYNEQFFGPGTRLTVL.

The gene calls are TRBV7-9 and TRBJ2-5; perhaps TRBD1 as D (5 bases). The V gene lost 1 base and the J gene lost 3 bases, with 9 bases spanning the gap. CDR3 length: 14 residues. The germline gives CDR1 SEHNR, CDR2 FQNEAQ (reference sequence). The CDR3 here is CASSLEAGKETQYF. In DNA, the CDR3 is TGTGCCAGCAGCTTAGAGGCAGGGAAAGAGACCCAGTACTTC. Full variable domain (outside the CDR3, taken from reference TRBV7-9 and TRBJ2-5): DTGVSQNPRHKITKRGQNVTFRCDPISEHNRLYWYRQTLGQGPEFLTYFQNEAQLEKSRLLSDRFSAERPKGSFSTLEIQRTEQGDSAMYLCASSLEAGKETQYFGPGTRLLVL.

CDR3 bases: TGTGCCAGCAGCTCTAGTACGGGGGCGGGCTATTCTGAAGCTTTCTTT. Amino acids: CASSSSTGAGYSEAFF. This chain connects TRBV9 to TRBJ1-1, with a possible D match to TRBD1 (6 bases). Trimming pared 4 bases from V and 6 bases from J, leaving 22 bases between. From germline, CDR1 is SGDLS and CDR2 YYNGEE. The CDR3 is 16 residues long.